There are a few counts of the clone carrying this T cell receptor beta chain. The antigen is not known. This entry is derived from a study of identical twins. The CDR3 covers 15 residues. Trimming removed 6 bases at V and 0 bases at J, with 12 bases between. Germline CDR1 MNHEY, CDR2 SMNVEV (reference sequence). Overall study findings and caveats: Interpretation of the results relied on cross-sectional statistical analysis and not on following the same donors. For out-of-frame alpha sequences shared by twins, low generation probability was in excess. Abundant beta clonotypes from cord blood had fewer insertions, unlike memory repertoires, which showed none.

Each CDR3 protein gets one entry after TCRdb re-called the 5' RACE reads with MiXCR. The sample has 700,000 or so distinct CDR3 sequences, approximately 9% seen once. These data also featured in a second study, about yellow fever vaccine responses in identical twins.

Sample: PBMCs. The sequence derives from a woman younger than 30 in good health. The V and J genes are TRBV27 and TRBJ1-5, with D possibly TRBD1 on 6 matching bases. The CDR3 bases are TGTGCCAGCAGAAAACAGGGTGTTAGCAATCAGCCCCAGCATTTT. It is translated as CASRKQGVSNQPQHF.